This entry lists 24 T cell receptor beta chains sequenced from one sample in a study of response to subunit inactivated influenza vaccine. MiXCR, applied by TCRdb to the RT-PCR reads, yields one record per CDR3 protein. The sample yields hundreds of thousands of distinct CDR3 sequences, 14% seen once. Specimen: PBMCs from blood, collected about 14 days before vaccination. The receptor source for this set is a man in his forties or fifties who received an inactivated influenza vaccine.

V is TRBV29-1 and J is TRBJ2-7; no definite D call. The CDR3 runs 15 residues. The germline V gene encodes CDR1 SQVTM and CDR2 ANQGSEA. V lost 0 bases and J lost 0, with 12 bases in between. Here the CDR3 DNA reads TGCAGCGTTGAAGAAGGTGGCCGTAGCTCCTACGAGCAGTACTTC. Encoded protein: CSVEEGGRSSYEQYF.

This clonotype was found many times. The genes are TRBV6-2 or TRBV6-3 and TRBJ1-1; 9 bases fit TRBD1. V lost 10 bases and J lost 5; bases outside the gene matches: 8. CDR3 length: 13 amino acids. The V gene's germline CDR1 is MNHEY and CDR2 SVGEGT. CDR3 DNA: TGTGCCACCTCGGGACAGGGAGAGACTGAAGCTTTCTTT. It translates to CATSGQGETEAFF.

This chain joins TRBV29-1 and TRBJ2-7, with 11 bases lining up with TRBD2. The germline gives CDR1 SQVTM, CDR2 ANQGSEA. V trimming: 7 bases; J trimming: 5 bases; junction bases outside the gene matches: 16. The CDR3 extends over 16 amino acids. CDR3 protein: CSATGTSGNTIHEQYF. CDR3 sequence (DNA): TGCAGCGCTACAGGGACTAGCGGCAATACGATCCACGAGCAGTACTTC.

This clonotype appeared a few times. The chain carries TRBV6-2 or TRBV6-3 and TRBJ2-7; 8 bases agree with TRBD1. V was pared by 8 bases and J by 11 bases, with 5 bases of the junction left unmatched. CDR1 is MNHEY, CDR2 SVGEGT, per germline. The CDR3 length is 10 residues. The CDR3 loop reads CASGQGAEYF. DNA for the CDR3: TGTGCCAGCGGTCAGGGGGCGGAGTACTTC.

This clonotype has only a few counts. The chain recombines TRBV4-3 with TRBJ2-7; TRBD1 might be the D (5 bases). Germline lookup yields CDR1 LGHNA and CDR2 YSLEER. The CDR3 has 14 amino acids. V dropped 0 bases and J dropped 3 bases, with 9 bases sitting between them. DNA of the CDR3: TGCGCCAGCAGCCAAGAGGACAACCTCTACGAGCAGTACTTC. This codes for CASSQEDNLYEQYF.

The chain recombines TRBV3-1 with TRBJ1-2, with TRBD1 as a possible D gene (5 bases). CDR1 LGHDT and CDR2 YNNKEL come from the germline V gene (reference sequence). The CDR3 covers 13 residues. Trimming left V 2 bases short and J 9 bases short, with 13 bases between. CDR3 bases: TGTGCCAGCAGCCAACGTTCAGGGAGGAGCTACACCTTC. Encoded protein: CASSQRSGRSYTF.

This chain joins TRBV7-9 and TRBJ2-7, with D unclear. Germline assignment: CDR1 SEHNR and CDR2 FQNEAQ (reference sequence). V was clipped by 2 bases and J by 2 bases, with 7 bases between them. CDR3 length: 13 residues. The DNA for the CDR3 is TGTGCCAGCAGCTTAAGGAGCCCCTACGAGCAGTACTTC. It yields the protein CASSLRSPYEQYF.

This clonotype was counted between two and nine times. This chain connects TRBV5-1 to TRBJ2-7; no clear D. V was clipped by 1 base and J by 2 bases, with 13 bases between them. The length of the CDR3 is 15 residues. The germline gives CDR1 SGHRS, CDR2 YFSETQ. This CDR3 is CASSLFSLSPYEQYF. CDR3 in DNA: TGCGCCAGCAGCTTGTTTAGCCTATCCCCCTACGAGCAGTACTTC.

This clonotype was counted between two and nine times. CDR3 nucleotide sequence: TGTGCCAGCAGCCCCCAGGTTATCGCCGGAGGGGATACGCAGTATTTT. Its translation: CASSPQVIAGGDTQYF. The rearrangement links TRBV4-2 to TRBJ2-3; possibly TRBD2 for D (6 bases). V was clipped by 4 bases and J by 6 bases, with 20 bases between them. The CDR3 runs to 16 residues. The V gene's germline CDR1 is LGHNA and CDR2 YNFKEQ.

This clonotype has only a few counts. The chain has TRBV3-1 and TRBJ2-3, with 7 nucleotides matching TRBD1. V was clipped by 4 bases and J by 3 bases; unmatched bases: 10. The CDR3 covers 16 residues. The germline V gene encodes CDR1 LGHDT and CDR2 YNNKEL (reference sequence). The DNA of the CDR3 is TGTGCCAGCAGCCCTAGGACAGGTTTGCGGACAGATACGCAGTATTTT. The encoded protein is CASSPRTGLRTDTQYF.

This CDR3 is CASSQQGGRNEKLFF. The CDR3 nucleotides are TGTGCCAGCAGCCAACAGGGGGGTCGTAATGAAAAACTGTTTTTT. The gene calls are TRBV6-1 and TRBJ1-4; 8 bases are a match to TRBD1. Looked up from germline, CDR1 is MNHNS and CDR2 is SASEGT. The junction had 7 bases not matched to a gene; V was cut back by 6 bases and J by 4 bases. The CDR3 covers 15 residues.

The genes are TRBV6-2 or TRBV6-3 and TRBJ1-5, with D unresolved. In germline, CDR1 is MNHEY, CDR2 SVGEGT. Trimming took off 6 bases at V and 1 base at J, with 16 bases between the two ends. The CDR3 is 16 amino acids. The CDR3 DNA follows: TGTGCCAGCAGCCAGAGAGCCGGATGGAGCAATCAGCCCCAGCATTTT. This translates into CASSQRAGWSNQPQHF.

This chain connects TRBV5-1 to TRBJ1-2; D is undetermined. The germline V gene has CDR1 SGHRS and CDR2 YFSETQ. Trimming pared 2 bases from V and 4 bases from J, leaving 15 bases between. The CDR3 loop spans 15 amino acids. The DNA of the CDR3 is TGCGCCAGCAGCTTAGAGCGGTGGACTCCCTATGGCTACACCTTC. The encoded protein is CASSLERWTPYGYTF.

This clonotype showed up just a few times. The gene calls are TRBV7-2 and TRBJ2-5; the match to TRBD2 covers 8 bases. Germline V lookup: CDR1 SGHTA, CDR2 FQGNSA. Trimming cost V 1 base and J 5 bases; bases outside gene matches: 6. The CDR3 loop spans 15 amino acids. CDR3 coding DNA: TGTGCCAGCAGCTTAGTGGTAGCGGGAATGGAGACCCAGTACTTC. As protein: CASSLVVAGMETQYF.

This clonotype was counted a few times. The V and J genes are TRBV7-2 and TRBJ2-2, with 13 bases that match TRBD2. The J segment lost 7 bases and the V segment lost 0 bases, leaving 5 bases of the junction unmatched. Germline-derived CDR1 and CDR2 are SGHTA and FQGNSA. The CDR3 length is 17 residues. CDR3 in amino acids: CASSLAGLAGRNGELFF. CDR3 bases: TGTGCCAGCAGCTTAGCGGGACTAGCGGGGCGCAACGGGGAGCTGTTTTTT. The full variable domain, in which reference TRBV7-2 and TRBJ2-2 provide the parts outside the CDR3, is GAGVSQSPSNKVTEKGKDVELRCDPISGHTALYWYRQSLGQGLEFLIYFQGNSAPDKSGLPSDRFSAERTGGSVSTLTIQRTQQEDSAVYLCASSLAGLAGRNGELFFGEGSRLTVL.

In its sample, this clonotype was seen a few times. The chain uses TRBV28 and TRBJ2-7; TRBD1 aligns across 8 bases. The CDR3 contains 14 residues. CDR1 and CDR2 (germline): MDHEN, SYDVKM. Germline trimming cut 5 bases from V and 5 bases from J; bases unmatched to any gene: 8. The CDR3 coding sequence is TGTGCCAGCAGTCCGGACAGGGTTTTGCACGAGCAGTACTTC. Encoded protein: CASSPDRVLHEQYF.

The rearrangement uses TRBV7-3 and TRBJ1-1; D may be TRBD1 (6 bases). The CDR3 is 14 residues long. CDR1 SGHTA and CDR2 FQGTGA come from the germline V gene. The V end lost 3 bases, the J end lost 1 base, and 9 bases lay between the germline ends. CDR3 coding DNA: TGTGCCAGCAGCTTGACAGGCCCGAACACTGAAGCTTTCTTT. This translates into CASSLTGPNTEAFF.

The V gene is TRBV2, the J gene TRBJ2-7; the D is unclear. The V end lost 7 bases, the J end lost 1 base, and 11 bases lay between the germline ends. Germline V gene lookup returns CDR1 SNHLY and CDR2 FYNNEI. This CDR3 is built from 13 residues. The CDR3 DNA reads TGTGCCAGCACTCGCGTACAGTCCTACGAGCAGTACTTC. It specifies CASTRVQSYEQYF.

This clonotype was seen only a few times. The chain links TRBV10-3 to TRBJ2-2; D is unresolved. The CDR3 consists of 15 residues. V lost 2 bases and J 1 base, leaving 8 bases between the germline ends. Germline V CDR1 and CDR2: ENHRY, SYGVKD. The DNA of the CDR3 is TGTGCCATCAGTGAGATCGCAGGGAACACCGGGGAGCTGTTTTTT. Its protein product is CAISEIAGNTGELFF.

This clonotype was found a few times. The rearrangement links TRBV4-3 to TRBJ1-5, with 9 nucleotides matching TRBD1. The CDR3 runs to 14 residues. Germline V lookup: CDR1 LGHNA, CDR2 YSLEER. With 3 bases clipped from V and 7 bases from J, the junction kept 4 bases outside the gene matches. CDR3 in amino acids: CASSQYRGRQPQHF. The CDR3 DNA follows: TGCGCCAGCAGCCAGTACAGGGGGCGACAGCCCCAGCATTTT.

V usage is TRBV20-1 and J usage is TRBJ2-5; the match to TRBD2 covers 13 bases. Trimming cost V 6 bases and J 5 bases; bases outside gene matches: 9. CDR1 DFQATT and CDR2 SNEGSKA come from the germline V gene (reference sequence). The CDR3 is made up of 15 amino acids. The CDR3 sequence: CSAGLAGVSFETQYF. The CDR3 nucleotides are TGCAGTGCAGGACTAGCGGGAGTGTCTTTCGAGACCCAGTACTTC.

This chain links TRBV3-1 with TRBJ1-1, with D perhaps matching TRBD1 (6 bases). Germline-derived CDR1 and CDR2 are LGHDT and YNNKEL (reference sequence). This CDR3 region has 14 residues. The germline V and J ends were trimmed by 7 bases and 5 bases, with 17 bases remaining between them. The chain's CDR3 is CASNEEGGRTEAFF. DNA for the CDR3: TGTGCCAGCAACGAAGAGGGGGGGAGAACTGAAGCTTTCTTT.

The chain employs TRBV19 and TRBJ1-5, with TRBD1 identical over 8 bases. The germline V gene has CDR1 LNHDA and CDR2 SQIVND (reference sequence). Germline trimming cut 9 bases from V and 7 bases from J; bases unmatched to any gene: 14. The CDR3 contains 15 residues. CDR3 nucleotide sequence: TGTGCCAGCCACGACTCAGACAGGGGCCCGCAGCCCCAGCATTTT. This sequence encodes CASHDSDRGPQPQHF. The whole variable domain, remainder taken from reference TRBV19 and TRBJ1-5, is DGGITQSPKYLFRKEGQNVTLSCEQNLNHDAMYWYRQDPGQGLRLIYYSQIVNDFQKGDIAEGYSVSREKKESFPLTVTSAQKNPTAFYLCASHDSDRGPQPQHFGDGTRLSIL.

A few counts support this clonotype. The J gene is TRBJ2-7, the V gene TRBV11-2, with 7 bases that match TRBD1. Germline V lookup: CDR1 SGHAT, CDR2 FQNNGV. CDR3 length: 16 amino acids. J gave up 2 bases and V 1 base, and 8 bases lay outside the gene matches. The CDR3 protein is CASSLVGTEGTYEQYF. CDR3 in DNA: TGTGCCAGCAGCTTAGTTGGGACAGAAGGTACCTACGAGCAGTACTTC.